One sample yielded the 14 T cell receptor beta chains listed below, sequenced in a study of T cells in Graves' hyperthyroidism and ophthalmopathy. Amplified regions were TCR beta CDR3 sequences from RNA transcripts. Primed by the HTBI set, a first-round RT-PCR was run on the TCR CDR3. TCRdb independently ran MiXCR on the multiplex PCR reads; one entry per CDR3 protein. The data contain roughly 500,000 distinct CDR3 sequences, 46% of them singletons. Source material: peripheral blood or thyroid tissue (not recorded which). The receptors were sampled from an adult woman with Graves' disease, either hyperthyroidism or ophthalmopathy (not recorded which).

J is TRBJ2-2 and V is TRBV28, with 7 bases lining up with TRBD1. The CDR3 is 12 amino acids. CDR1 MDHEN and CDR2 SYDVKM come from the germline V gene. V was clipped by 6 bases and J by 9 bases; unmatched bases: 4. CDR3 residues: CASRQGLWELFF. As DNA, the CDR3 is TGTGCCAGCAGACAGGGGCTGTGGGAGCTGTTTTTT.

This clonotype was counted many times. The V and J genes are TRBV7-3 and TRBJ2-2; D remains ambiguous. CDR1 SGHTA and CDR2 FQGTGA come from the germline V gene. Trimming pared 1 base from V and 6 bases from J, leaving 6 bases between. This CDR3 has 13 amino acids. CDR3 nucleotides: TGTGCCAGCAGCTTAATGGCGGCCGGGGAGCTGTTTTTT. Amino acids: CASSLMAAGELFF. The entire variable domain, with the rest obtained from reference TRBV7-3 and TRBJ2-2, is as follows: GAGVSQTPSNKVTEKGKYVELRCDPISGHTALYWYRQSLGQGPEFLIYFQGTGAADDSGLPNDRFFAVRPEGSVSTLKIQRTERGDSAVYLCASSLMAAGELFFGEGSRLTVL.

The chain carries TRBV20-1 and TRBJ1-1; 8 positions match TRBD1. In germline, CDR1 is DFQATT, CDR2 SNEGSKA (reference sequence). CDR3 length: 15 residues. J was trimmed by 3 bases and V by 2 bases; bases with no gene match: 8. CDR3 DNA sequence: TGCAGTGCTAGACATCCCAGGACAGGGCACACTGAAGCTTTCTTT. It is translated as CSARHPRTGHTEAFF.

The chain couples TRBV2 to TRBJ1-1; D not certain. The germline V gene encodes CDR1 SNHLY and CDR2 FYNNEI. The CDR3 is 11 residues long. Trimming took off 6 bases at V and 7 bases at J, with 9 bases between the two ends. In DNA, the CDR3 is TGTGCCAGCAGGGAACAAGGTGAAGCTTTCTTT. Its translation is CASREQGEAFF.

The chain uses TRBV7-9 and TRBJ2-5, with D tentatively TRBD2 (5 bases). CDR3 length: 12 amino acids. Deletions cut 8 bases from V and 5 bases from J, with 12 bases between. Per germline, CDR1 SEHNR and CDR2 FQNEAQ (reference sequence). The DNA for the CDR3 is TGTGCCAGCGGACGGACTTCGGAGACCCAGTACTTC. The encoded protein is CASGRTSETQYF.

The rearrangement joins TRBV29-1 to TRBJ1-1; D perhaps matches TRBD1 (6 bases). In germline, CDR1 is SQVTM, CDR2 ANQGSEA. V lost 7 bases and J 1 base, leaving 10 bases between the germline ends. The CDR3 totals 12 residues. The DNA of the CDR3 is TGCAGCGGCGGGACACCGAACACTGAAGCTTTCTTT. It translates to CSGGTPNTEAFF.

At least ten counts were recorded for this clonotype. This rearrangement joins TRBV19 to TRBJ1-1; D is possibly TRBD1 (6 bases). Between the trimmed V and J ends, which lost 7 bases and 5 bases, there was a span of 17 bases. This CDR3 has 14 residues. Germline lookup yields CDR1 LNHDA and CDR2 SQIVND (reference sequence). The CDR3 is CASNSGGVGTEAFF. In DNA form, the CDR3 reads TGTGCCAGTAACTCGGGGGGCGTGGGTACTGAAGCTTTCTTT.

This chain's CDR3 is CSVPKGGGYTF. The CDR3 bases are TGCAGCGTCCCAAAAGGAGGTGGCTACACCTTC. This rearrangement joins TRBV29-1 to TRBJ1-2; D is undetermined. Between the trimmed V and J ends, which lost 6 bases and 7 bases, there was a span of 12 bases. The CDR3 is made up of 11 amino acids. CDR1 SQVTM and CDR2 ANQGSEA come from the germline V gene.

As concerns this clonotype: An end of the junction differs from the germline gene, which may be a read error. This chain joins TRBV4-1 and TRBJ1-2, with D possibly TRBD1 on 6 matching bases. CDR3 length equals 14 residues. The germline V gene encodes CDR1 MGHRA and CDR2 YSYEKL. The CDR3 coding sequence is TGTGCCAGCAGCCAACCAAACAGGGCAAGAGGCTACACCTTC. As protein: CASSQPNRARGYTF.

This sequence joins TRBV5-1 and TRBJ2-7, with TRBD2 matching 8 bases. J lost 4 bases, V lost 4 bases, and 7 bases had no gene match. Germline V CDR1 and CDR2: SGHRS, YFSETQ. This CDR3 comprises 14 residues. The CDR3 spells CASSVTSESYEQYF. The DNA for the CDR3 is TGCGCCAGCAGCGTGACTAGCGAGAGTTACGAGCAGTACTTC.

Ten or more counts support this clonotype. This chain links TRBV14 with TRBJ2-5; D ambiguous. V lost 1 base to trimming and J lost 0 bases, with 3 bases between them. Looked up from germline, CDR1 is SGHDN and CDR2 is FVKESK. The CDR3 has 13 residues. CDR3 coding DNA: TGTGCCAGCAGCCAAGGGAACCAAGAGACCCAGTACTTC. As protein: CASSQGNQETQYF.

This clonotype came up many times. The gene calls are TRBV6-2 or TRBV6-3 and TRBJ2-5; TRBD2 agrees at 10 bases. J gave up 5 bases and V 5 bases, and 26 bases lay outside the gene matches. The V gene's germline CDR1 is MNHEY and CDR2 SVGEGT. The CDR3 contains 21 residues. CDR3 coding DNA: TGTGCCAGCAGTCGACTACTGGAACTGTGGCTAGCGGGAGCCCCTGGCGAGACCCAGTACTTC. Translating it yields CASSRLLELWLAGAPGETQYF.

This clonotype was detected a few times. The rearrangement links TRBV24-1 to TRBJ2-5; TRBD1 aligns across 8 bases. Germline V gene data show CDR1 as KGHDR and CDR2 as SFDVKD. V trimming: 3 bases; J trimming: 4 bases; junction bases outside the gene matches: 0. The CDR3 length is 13 residues. CDR3 loop: CATSDDRGETQYF. CDR3 nucleotide sequence: TGTGCCACCAGTGATGACAGGGGAGAGACCCAGTACTTC.

This clonotype was observed many times. The chain uses TRBV10-3 and TRBJ1-5, with 7 nucleotides matching TRBD1. The CDR3 is 13 residues long. Germline CDR1 reads ENHRY; CDR2 reads SYGVKD. After removal of 5 bases from V and 6 bases from J, the junction contained 4 bases not matched to a gene. The CDR3 coding sequence is TGTGCCATCAGTCGGGACAGCGGTCAGCCCCAGCATTTT. It translates to CAISRDSGQPQHF.